This TCR beta chain comes out of a study of T cells in localized non-small cell lung cancer. The data were produced by immunoSEQ multiplex PCR, yet TCRdb's version contains in-frame clones alone and is incomplete. The profile covers 20,000 to 30,000 clones, with approximately 86% appearing a single time and around an eighth taken by the ten largest. V shed 5 bases, J shed 2 bases, and the junction held 4 bases outside the gene matches. Germline V gives CDR1 MNHEY, CDR2 SVGAGI. The CDR3 runs 14 residues. Study conclusions and caveats: A median of around 60 clones ranked among the top 100 in tumor appeared in adjacent lung.

On this clone itself: What it recognizes is unknown.

J is TRBJ2-7 and V is TRBV6-5, with 9 bases matching TRBD2. This clonotype was obtained from an older female donor with stage I lung adenocarcinoma. The input for sequencing was peripheral blood, taken before any cancer treatment. For the CDR3, the DNA is TGTGCCAGCAGTCGCGGGGGGGCCCCCTACGAGCAGTACTTC. Amino acid sequence: CASSRGGAPYEQYF.